The 17 T cell receptor beta chains in this list originate from one sample, sequenced in a study of blood T cell repertoires in COVID-19. The method was immunoSEQ multiplex PCR; TCRdb's version includes in-frame clones alone and lacks a portion of them. The table includes more than 200,000 clones, under 90% detected once. Sequenced material: PBMCs or T cells enriched from blood (not recorded which). Receptors originate from a man aged 55 to 70 who had recovered from COVID-19.

This rearrangement joins TRBV19 to TRBJ2-7; D possibly corresponds to TRBD2 (5 bases). V lost 6 bases and J lost 0, with 12 bases in between. The CDR3 loop spans 14 amino acids. From germline, CDR1 is LNHDA and CDR2 SQIVND (reference sequence). DNA of the CDR3: TGTGCCAGTAGCCAAACGGGAAACTCCTACGAGCAGTACTTC. Translating gives CASSQTGNSYEQYF.

This chain connects TRBV6-4 to TRBJ2-2; D call uncertain. The CDR3 runs to 15 residues. Germline values: CDR1 MRHNA, CDR2 SNTAGT. V lost 1 base, J lost 0 bases, and 6 bases lay in between. CDR3 in amino acids: CASSDLASNTGELFF. The CDR3 DNA reads as TGTGCCAGCAGTGACTTAGCCTCGAACACCGGGGAGCTGTTTTTT.

V usage is TRBV28 and J usage is TRBJ1-5; 7 bases map to TRBD1. Trimming took 8 bases from V and 8 from J; bases not matched to a gene: 15. Germline values: CDR1 MDHEN, CDR2 SYDVKM. This CDR3 contains 15 residues. The CDR3 DNA follows: TGTGCCAGCCGTCACCCGGACAGGTGGGTAGAGCCCCAGCATTTT. Translation gives CASRHPDRWVEPQHF.

V gene TRBV10-1 combines with J gene TRBJ1-2; D is possibly TRBD1 (5 bases). This CDR3 spans 16 amino acids. Trimming shortened V by 8 bases and J by 1 base, and 20 bases separated the two germline ends. Germline lookup yields CDR1 WNHNN and CDR2 SYGVQD (reference sequence). For the CDR3, the DNA is TGCGCCAGCGGTGTGGGTGCAGGGCCCCTTAACTATGGCTACACCTTC. Its translation is CASGVGAGPLNYGYTF.

The chain combines TRBV19 with TRBJ1-1; 9 bases line up with TRBD1. The CDR3 length is 15 residues. The germline V gene encodes CDR1 LNHDA and CDR2 SQIVND (reference sequence). The V gene end was trimmed by 0 bases and the J gene end by 5 bases; junction bases not matched to a gene: 4. The CDR3 DNA reads as TGTGCCAGTAGTATAGAGTCGACAGGGGGTACTGAAGCTTTCTTT. This codes for CASSIESTGGTEAFF.

J is TRBJ2-5 and V is TRBV3-1 (or the pseudogene TRBV3-2); D is possibly TRBD1 (5 bases). The V and J ends lost 2 bases and 5 bases respectively, with 12 bases between them. Germline V gene sequence: CDR1 LGHDT, CDR2 YNNKEL (reference sequence). This CDR3 has 14 residues. CDR3 DNA: TGTGCCAGCAGCCAAATAGTCTCAGGGGAGACCCAGTACTTC. This codes for CASSQIVSGETQYF.

The rearrangement links TRBV6-2 or TRBV6-3 to TRBJ1-5, with D unresolved. This CDR3 has 13 amino acids. Germline lookup yields CDR1 MNHEY and CDR2 SVGEGT. Trimming pared 4 bases from V and 6 bases from J, leaving 10 bases between. This chain's CDR3 is CASSFGARQPQHF. The CDR3 bases are TGTGCCAGCAGTTTCGGTGCGCGTCAGCCCCAGCATTTT.

The chain uses TRBV9 and TRBJ1-6; D not resolved. Germline V gene lookup returns CDR1 SGDLS and CDR2 YYNGEE. The CDR3 has 14 residues. V dropped 3 bases and J dropped 3 bases, with 7 bases sitting between them. CDR3: CASSERGYNSPLHF. The CDR3 DNA follows: TGTGCCAGCAGCGAGCGGGGCTATAATTCACCCCTCCACTTT.

This chain connects TRBV29-1 to TRBJ1-2; 8 bases are a match to TRBD1. The CDR3 runs to 13 residues. Germline assignment: CDR1 SQVTM and CDR2 ANQGSEA. With V trimmed by 3 bases and J by 8 bases, 8 bases remained unmatched. The CDR3 protein is CSVDTGTGTGYTF. For the CDR3, the DNA is TGCAGCGTTGACACCGGGACAGGTACCGGCTACACCTTC.

This clone has a single count. The chain recombines TRBV9 with TRBJ1-2; 8 nucleotides align to TRBD1. V was clipped by 0 bases and J by 3 bases; unmatched bases: 19. CDR1 and CDR2 from the germline V gene are SGDLS and YYNGEE. The CDR3 has 20 residues. The CDR3 DNA reads as TGTGCCAGCAGCGTAGGGCAGGGGGCGCTTATATACGGGGAGGACTATGGCTACACCTTC. It specifies CASSVGQGALIYGEDYGYTF. The full variable domain, rest sourced from reference TRBV9 and TRBJ1-2, is DSGVTQTPKHLITATGQRVTLRCSPRSGDLSVYWYQQSLDQGLQFLIQYYNGEERAKGNILERFSAQQFPDLHSELNLSSLELGDSALYFCASSVGQGALIYGEDYGYTFGSGTRLTVV.

In DNA, the CDR3 is TGTGCCAGCAGTTATTCAGGGGATAGCGATGGCTACACCTTC. Translated: CASSYSGDSDGYTF. The V call is TRBV6-5, the J call TRBJ1-2; D is possibly TRBD1 (6 bases). V shed 3 bases and J shed 6 bases, with 14 bases lying between them. This CDR3 contains 14 residues. Germline values: CDR1 MNHEY, CDR2 SVGAGI.

The chain combines TRBV20-1 with TRBJ1-2, with 9 bases lining up with TRBD1. The ends lost 3 bases at V and 7 bases at J; junction bases unmatched: 6. Germline V lookup: CDR1 DFQATT, CDR2 SNEGSKA (reference sequence). This CDR3 comprises 13 residues. The CDR3 reads CSASSGQGFGYTF. The CDR3 DNA follows: TGCAGTGCTAGTTCCGGACAGGGGTTTGGCTACACCTTC.

The chain is built from TRBV5-1 and TRBJ2-2, with 8 bases that match TRBD2. This CDR3 contains 15 residues. From germline, CDR1 is SGHRS and CDR2 YFSETQ. The J segment lost 8 bases and the V segment lost 1 base, leaving 7 bases of the junction unmatched. CDR3 residues: CASSLKAGGEGELFF. For the CDR3, the DNA is TGCGCCAGCAGCTTGAAGGCGGGGGGCGAGGGGGAGCTGTTTTTT.

As regards this clone: This sample also contains other DNA sequences that code for the same CDR3. CDR3 residues: CASSSGKETQYF. The CDR3 region has the DNA TGTGCCAGCAGCTCAGGGAAAGAGACCCAGTACTTC. The chain uses TRBV28 and TRBJ2-5, with D maybe TRBD1 (5 bases). Germline loops: CDR1 MDHEN, CDR2 SYDVKM. The germline V and J ends were trimmed by 6 bases and 3 bases, with 8 bases remaining between them. CDR3 length equals 12 residues.

The chain couples TRBV18 to TRBJ1-5, with TRBD1 matching 9 bases. This CDR3 comprises 15 residues. The germline CDR1 and CDR2 sequences are KGHSH and LQKENI. V gave up 2 bases and J gave up 4 bases; unmatched junction bases: 3. CDR3 coding DNA: TGTGCCAGCTCACCAGGGACAGGGCTAAATCAGCCCCAGCATTTT. Encoded protein: CASSPGTGLNQPQHF. The variable domain in full, completed from reference TRBV18 and TRBJ1-5, reads NAGVMQNPRHLVRRRGQEARLRCSPMKGHSHVYWYRQLPEEGLKFMVYLQKENIIDESGMPKERFSAEFPKEGPSILRIQQVVRGDSAAYFCASSPGTGLNQPQHFGDGTRLSIL.

The chain couples TRBV7-2 to TRBJ1-1; TRBD1 matches 8 bases. Losses at the gene ends were 1 base for V and 5 bases for J; bases not matched to a gene: 6. The germline CDR1 and CDR2 sequences are SGHTA and FQGNSA. The CDR3 covers 15 residues. The DNA of the CDR3 is TGTGCCAGCAGCTTAGGGGGACAGGACCAAACTGAAGCTTTCTTT. Protein: CASSLGGQDQTEAFF.

This clone was found a few times. The chain uses TRBV4-2 and TRBJ2-5; 10 bases are a match to TRBD1. Trimming took 4 bases from V and 5 from J; bases not matched to a gene: 13. The germline V gene has CDR1 LGHNA and CDR2 YNFKEQ. The CDR3 totals 17 residues. The CDR3 DNA follows: TGTGCCAGCAGCCCCTACCCCAAGACAGGGGGCGACGAGACCCAGTACTTC. Its protein is CASSPYPKTGGDETQYF.